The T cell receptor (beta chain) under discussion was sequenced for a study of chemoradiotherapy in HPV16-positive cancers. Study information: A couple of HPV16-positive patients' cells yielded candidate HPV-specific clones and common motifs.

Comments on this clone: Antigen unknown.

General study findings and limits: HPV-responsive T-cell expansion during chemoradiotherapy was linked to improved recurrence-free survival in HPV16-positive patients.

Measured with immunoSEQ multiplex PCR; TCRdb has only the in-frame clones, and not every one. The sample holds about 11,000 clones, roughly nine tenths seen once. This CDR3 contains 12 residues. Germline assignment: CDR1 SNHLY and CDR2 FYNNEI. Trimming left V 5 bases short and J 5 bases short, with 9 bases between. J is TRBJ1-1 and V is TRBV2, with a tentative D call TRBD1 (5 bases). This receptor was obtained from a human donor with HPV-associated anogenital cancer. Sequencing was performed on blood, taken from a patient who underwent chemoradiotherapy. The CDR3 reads CASSSQGTEAFF. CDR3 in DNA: TGTGCCAGCAGTTCTCAGGGAACTGAAGCTTTCTTT.